This TCR beta chain was profiled in a study of T-cell reconstitution after alpha-beta-depleted transplantation in children. As it was prepared, the TCRbeta library received unique molecular identifiers. TCRdb reanalysed the PCR reads using MiXCR and keeps one entry per CDR3 protein. The sample lists about 270,000 distinct CDR3 sequences, 9.9% seen once, with 10% in the top ten. The V end was cut by 6 bases, the J end by 7 bases, with 18 bases between. This CDR3 is 15 amino acids long. Per the germline V gene, CDR1 is WNHNN and CDR2 is SYGVQD (reference sequence). Sequenced here: PBMCs from the stem cell graft donor, sampled from the stem cell graft. The receptor comes from a human donor who donated a stem cell graft to a child with SCID. The chain couples TRBV10-1 to TRBJ1-4; the D gene is possibly TRBD1 (5 bases). The CDR3 reads CASSPGGANGEKLFF. DNA of the CDR3: TGCGCCAGCAGCCCGGGAGGGGCTAACGGTGAAAAACTGTTTTTT.